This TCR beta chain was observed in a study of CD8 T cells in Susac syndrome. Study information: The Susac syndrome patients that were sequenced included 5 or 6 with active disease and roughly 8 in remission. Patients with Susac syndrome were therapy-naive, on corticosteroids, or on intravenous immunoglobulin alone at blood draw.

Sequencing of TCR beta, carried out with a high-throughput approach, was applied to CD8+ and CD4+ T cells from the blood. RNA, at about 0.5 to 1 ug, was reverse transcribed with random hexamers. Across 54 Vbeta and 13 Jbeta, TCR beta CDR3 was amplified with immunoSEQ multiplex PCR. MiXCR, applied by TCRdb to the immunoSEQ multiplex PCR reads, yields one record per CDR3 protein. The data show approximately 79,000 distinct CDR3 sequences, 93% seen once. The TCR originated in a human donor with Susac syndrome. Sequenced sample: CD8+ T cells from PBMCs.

The DNA of the CDR3 is TGCGCCAGCAGCTTGGGCTGGACAGCAACTAATGAAAAACTGTTTTTT. Translated, it gives CASSLGWTATNEKLFF. The rearrangement joins TRBV5-1 to TRBJ1-4; D might be TRBD1 (6 bases). V was trimmed by 0 bases and J by 0 bases, leaving 9 bases between them. CDR1 and CDR2 (germline): SGHRS, YFSETQ. The CDR3 contains 16 residues.